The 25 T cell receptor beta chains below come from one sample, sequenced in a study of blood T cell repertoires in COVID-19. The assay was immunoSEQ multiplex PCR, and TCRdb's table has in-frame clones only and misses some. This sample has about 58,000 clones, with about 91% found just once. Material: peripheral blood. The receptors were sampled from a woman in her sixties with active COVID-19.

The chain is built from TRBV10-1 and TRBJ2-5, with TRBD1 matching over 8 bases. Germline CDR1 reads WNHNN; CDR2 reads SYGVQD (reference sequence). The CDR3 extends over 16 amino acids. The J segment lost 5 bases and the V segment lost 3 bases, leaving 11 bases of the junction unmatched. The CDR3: CASSDSRAGGFETQYF. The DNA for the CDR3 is TGCGCCAGCAGTGACTCTCGGGCAGGGGGCTTTGAGACCCAGTACTTC.

CDR3 sequence: CASSPYPRDSSNQPQHF. The CDR3 nucleotides are TGCGCCAGCAGCCCGTACCCCCGGGACAGTAGCAATCAGCCCCAGCATTTT. This rearrangement joins TRBV4-1 to TRBJ1-5, with TRBD1 matching 7 bases. Germline values: CDR1 MGHRA, CDR2 YSYEKL. After removal of 4 bases from V and 0 bases from J, the junction contained 9 bases not matched to a gene. The CDR3 is 17 amino acids.

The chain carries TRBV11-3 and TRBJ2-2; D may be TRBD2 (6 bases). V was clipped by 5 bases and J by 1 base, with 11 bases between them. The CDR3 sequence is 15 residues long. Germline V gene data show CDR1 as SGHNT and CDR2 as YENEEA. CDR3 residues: CASSKGLLNTGELFF. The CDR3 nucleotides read TGTGCCAGCAGCAAGGGACTGCTGAACACCGGGGAGCTGTTTTTT. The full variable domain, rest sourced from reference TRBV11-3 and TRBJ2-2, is EAGVVQSPRYKIIEKKQPVAFWCNPISGHNTLYWYLQNLGQGPELLIRYENEEAVDDSQLPKDRFSAERLKGVDSTLKIQPAELGDSAVYLCASSKGLLNTGELFFGEGSRLTVL.

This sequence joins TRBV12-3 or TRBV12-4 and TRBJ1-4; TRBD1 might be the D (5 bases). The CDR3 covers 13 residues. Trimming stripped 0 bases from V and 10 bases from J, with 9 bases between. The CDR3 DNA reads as TGTGCCAGCAGTTTAGCAGGGGTAGGAAAACTGTTTTTT. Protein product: CASSLAGVGKLFF.

CDR3 in amino acids: CASSLTIAGRETQYF. CDR3 coding DNA: TGTGCCAGCAGCTTAACAATAGCGGGGCGGGAGACCCAGTACTTC. The genes are TRBV7-3 and TRBJ2-5, with TRBD2 matching over 8 bases. The CDR3 covers 15 residues. J was trimmed by 5 bases and V by 0 bases; bases with no gene match: 5. In germline, CDR1 is SGHTA, CDR2 FQGTGA.

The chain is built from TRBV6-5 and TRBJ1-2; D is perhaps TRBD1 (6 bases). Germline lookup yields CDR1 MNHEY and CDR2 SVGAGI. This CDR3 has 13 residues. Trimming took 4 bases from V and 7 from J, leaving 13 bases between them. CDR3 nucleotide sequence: TGTGCCAGCAGTTCAATGCCGACAGGTGGCTACACCTTC. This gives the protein CASSSMPTGGYTF.

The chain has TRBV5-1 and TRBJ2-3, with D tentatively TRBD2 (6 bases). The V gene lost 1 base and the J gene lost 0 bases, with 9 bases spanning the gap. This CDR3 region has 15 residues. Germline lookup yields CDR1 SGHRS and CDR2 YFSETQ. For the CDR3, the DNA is TGCGCCAGCAGCTTGCGCGGGGCTAGCACAGATACGCAGTATTTT. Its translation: CASSLRGASTDTQYF. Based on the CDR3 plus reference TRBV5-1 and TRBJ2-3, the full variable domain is KAGVTQTPRYLIKTRGQQVTLSCSPISGHRSVSWYQQTPGQGLQFLFEYFSETQRNKGNFPGRFSGRQFSNSRSEMNVSTLELGDSALYLCASSLRGASTDTQYFGPGTRLTVL.

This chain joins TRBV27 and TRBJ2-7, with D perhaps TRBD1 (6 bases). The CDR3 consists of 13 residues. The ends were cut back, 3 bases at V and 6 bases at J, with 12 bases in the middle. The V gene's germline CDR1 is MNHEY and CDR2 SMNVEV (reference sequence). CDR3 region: CASSFLGAAEQYF. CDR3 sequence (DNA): TGTGCCAGCAGTTTTCTGGGGGCGGCCGAGCAGTACTTC.

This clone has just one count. The CDR3 nucleotides are TGTGCCAGCAGCCAGGAAGTAGCGGGGGGCCGGTTAGAGACCCAGTACTTC. Translation: CASSQEVAGGRLETQYF. The chain joins TRBV4-2 to TRBJ2-5, with TRBD2 matching over 10 bases. The germline gives CDR1 LGHNA, CDR2 YNFKEQ. This CDR3 contains 17 residues. Losses at the gene ends were 3 bases for V and 4 bases for J; bases not matched to a gene: 11.

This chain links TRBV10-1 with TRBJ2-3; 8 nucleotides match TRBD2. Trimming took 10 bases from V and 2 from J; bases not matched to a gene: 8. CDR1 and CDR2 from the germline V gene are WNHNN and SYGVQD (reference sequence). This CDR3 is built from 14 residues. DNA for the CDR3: TGCGCCACCAGAAGCGGGGGAAACACAGATACGCAGTATTTT. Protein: CATRSGGNTDTQYF.

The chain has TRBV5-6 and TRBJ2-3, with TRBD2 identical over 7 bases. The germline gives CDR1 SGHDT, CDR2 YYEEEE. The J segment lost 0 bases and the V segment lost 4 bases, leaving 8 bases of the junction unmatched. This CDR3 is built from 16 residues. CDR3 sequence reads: CASSRRGVASTDTQYF. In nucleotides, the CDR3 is TGTGCCAGCAGCCGCCGGGGGGTCGCTAGCACAGATACGCAGTATTTT.

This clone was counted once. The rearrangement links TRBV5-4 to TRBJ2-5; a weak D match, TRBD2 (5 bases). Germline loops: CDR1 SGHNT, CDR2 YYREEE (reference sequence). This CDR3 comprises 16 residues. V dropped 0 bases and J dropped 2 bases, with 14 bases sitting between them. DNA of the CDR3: TGTGCCAGCAGCTTGGGTTCTCTAGCCGCGCAAGAGACCCAGTACTTC. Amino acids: CASSLGSLAAQETQYF. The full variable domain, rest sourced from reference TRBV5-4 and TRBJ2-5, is ETGVTQSPTHLIKTRGQQVTLRCSSQSGHNTVSWYQQALGQGPQFIFQYYREEENGRGNFPPRFSGLQFPNYSSELNVNALELDDSALYLCASSLGSLAAQETQYFGPGTRLLVL.

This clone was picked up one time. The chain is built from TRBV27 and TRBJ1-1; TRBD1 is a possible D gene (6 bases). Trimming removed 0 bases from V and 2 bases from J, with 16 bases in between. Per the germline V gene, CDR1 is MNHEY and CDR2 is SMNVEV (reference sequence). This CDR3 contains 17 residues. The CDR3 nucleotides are TGTGCCAGCAGTTTATCGAATACAGGGACCCTAAACACTGAAGCTTTCTTT. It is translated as CASSLSNTGTLNTEAFF.

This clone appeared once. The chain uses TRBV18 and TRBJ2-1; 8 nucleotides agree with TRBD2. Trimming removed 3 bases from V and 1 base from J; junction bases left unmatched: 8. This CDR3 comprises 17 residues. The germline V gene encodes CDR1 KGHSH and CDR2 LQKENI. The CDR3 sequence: CASSPDSGVRSYNEQFF. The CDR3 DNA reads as TGTGCCAGCTCACCTGATAGCGGGGTAAGGTCCTACAATGAGCAGTTCTTC. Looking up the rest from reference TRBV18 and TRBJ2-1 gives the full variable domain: NAGVMQNPRHLVRRRGQEARLRCSPMKGHSHVYWYRQLPEEGLKFMVYLQKENIIDESGMPKERFSAEFPKEGPSILRIQQVVRGDSAAYFCASSPDSGVRSYNEQFFGPGTRLTVL.

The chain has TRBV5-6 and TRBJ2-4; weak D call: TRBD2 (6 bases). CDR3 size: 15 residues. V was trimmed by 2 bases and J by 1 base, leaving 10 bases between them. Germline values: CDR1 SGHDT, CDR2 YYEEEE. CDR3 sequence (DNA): TGTGCCAGCAGCTTAACCCGGGGGGCCAAAAACATTCAGTACTTC. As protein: CASSLTRGAKNIQYF.

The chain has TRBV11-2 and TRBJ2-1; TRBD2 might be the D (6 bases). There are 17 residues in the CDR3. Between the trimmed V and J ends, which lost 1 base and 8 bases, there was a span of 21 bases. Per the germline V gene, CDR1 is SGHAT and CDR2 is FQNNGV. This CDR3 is CASSLGSGGSLWDEQFF. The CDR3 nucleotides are TGTGCCAGCAGCTTAGGTAGTGGGGGGTCTCTCTGGGATGAGCAGTTCTTC.

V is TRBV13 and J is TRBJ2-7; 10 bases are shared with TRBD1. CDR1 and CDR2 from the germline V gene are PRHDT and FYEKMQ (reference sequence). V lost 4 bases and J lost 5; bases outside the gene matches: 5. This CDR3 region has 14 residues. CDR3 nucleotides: TGTGCCAGCAGCTACGACAGGGGGCTGGACGAGCAGTACTTC. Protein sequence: CASSYDRGLDEQYF.

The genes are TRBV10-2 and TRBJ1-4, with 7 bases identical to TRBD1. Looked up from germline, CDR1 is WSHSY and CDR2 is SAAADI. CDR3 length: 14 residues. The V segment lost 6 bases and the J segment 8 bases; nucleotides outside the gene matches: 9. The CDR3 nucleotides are TGCGCCAGCAGACAGACAGGGAATGGCGAAAAACTGTTTTTT. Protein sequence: CASRQTGNGEKLFF.

CDR3 DNA: TGTGCCAGCAGTTACTCATCCGGGCAGGGAAACACTGAAGCTTTCTTT. Amino acid sequence: CASSYSSGQGNTEAFF. This chain joins TRBV6-2 or TRBV6-3 and TRBJ1-1; D may be TRBD1 (5 bases). Germline V gene data show CDR1 as MNHEY and CDR2 as SVGEGT. The CDR3 spans 16 residues. Trimming removed 0 bases at V and 2 bases at J, with 13 bases between.

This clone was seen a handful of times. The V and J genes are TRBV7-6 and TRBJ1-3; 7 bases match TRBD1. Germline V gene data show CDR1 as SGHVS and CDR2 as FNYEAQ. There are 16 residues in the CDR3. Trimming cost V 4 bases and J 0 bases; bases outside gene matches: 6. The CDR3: CASSSGTVSSGNTIYF. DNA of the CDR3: TGTGCCAGCAGCTCCGGGACAGTGAGCTCTGGAAACACCATATATTTT.

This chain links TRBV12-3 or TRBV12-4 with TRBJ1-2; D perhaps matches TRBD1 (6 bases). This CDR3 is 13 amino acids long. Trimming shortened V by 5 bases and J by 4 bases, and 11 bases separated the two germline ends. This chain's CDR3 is CASSPRQAYGYTF. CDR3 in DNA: TGTGCCAGCAGTCCCCGACAGGCCTATGGCTACACCTTC.

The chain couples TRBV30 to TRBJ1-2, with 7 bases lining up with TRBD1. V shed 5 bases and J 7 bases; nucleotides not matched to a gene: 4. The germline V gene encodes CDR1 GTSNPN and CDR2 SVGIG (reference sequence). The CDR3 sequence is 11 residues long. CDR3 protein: CAWSPGGGYTF. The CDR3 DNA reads TGTGCCTGGTCCCCAGGGGGTGGCTACACCTTC.

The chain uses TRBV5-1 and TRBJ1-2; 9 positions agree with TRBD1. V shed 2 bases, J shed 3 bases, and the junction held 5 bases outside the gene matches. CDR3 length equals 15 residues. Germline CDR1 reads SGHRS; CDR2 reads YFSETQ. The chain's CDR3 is CASSFGGQGHYGYTF. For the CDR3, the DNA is TGCGCCAGCAGCTTCGGAGGACAGGGGCACTATGGCTACACCTTC.

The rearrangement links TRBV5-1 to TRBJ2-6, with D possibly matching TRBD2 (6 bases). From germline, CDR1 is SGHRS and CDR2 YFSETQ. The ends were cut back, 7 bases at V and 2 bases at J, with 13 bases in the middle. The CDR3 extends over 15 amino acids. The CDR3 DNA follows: TGCGCCAGCGCCGGAGGGGTCGCTGGGGCCAACGTCCTGACTTTC. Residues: CASAGGVAGANVLTF.

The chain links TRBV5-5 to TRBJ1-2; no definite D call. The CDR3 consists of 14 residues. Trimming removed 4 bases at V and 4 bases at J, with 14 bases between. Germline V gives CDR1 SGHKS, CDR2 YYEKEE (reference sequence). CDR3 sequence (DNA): TGTGCCAGCAGCCCCGAGATTGGAGCCTATGGCTACACCTTC. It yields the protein CASSPEIGAYGYTF.